These 7 T cell receptor beta chains were all obtained from the same sample, sequenced in a study of cytomegalovirus exposure and HLA in healthy donors. It was with 60 Vbeta and 13 Jbeta primers that the PCR ran. Here immunoSEQ multiplex PCR was the method, and the copy in TCRdb shows in-frame clones only, minus some. The data show 100,000 to 120,000 clones, with 76% seen just once and over 10% held by the top ten. Sequenced: PBMCs. These receptors originate from a man under 40 in good health and CMV-seropositive.

The chain carries TRBV7-2 and TRBJ2-1, with TRBD1 matching over 8 bases. With V trimmed by 2 bases and J by 9 bases, 6 bases remained unmatched. Germline V gene lookup returns CDR1 SGHTA and CDR2 FQGNSA. The CDR3 length is 14 residues. DNA of the CDR3: TGTGCCAGCAGCTTACGGACAGGGTGGGGTGAGCAGTTCTTC. Encoded protein: CASSLRTGWGEQFF.

The genes are TRBV7-2 and TRBJ2-7, with TRBD1 matching 7 bases. CDR3 size: 15 residues. The V segment lost 3 bases and the J segment 2 bases; nucleotides outside the gene matches: 7. Looked up from germline, CDR1 is SGHTA and CDR2 is FQGNSA. The chain's CDR3 is CASSFSVDRPYEQYF. Written as DNA, the CDR3 is TGTGCCAGCAGCTTTTCCGTGGACAGGCCCTACGAGCAGTACTTC.

This clone was picked up one time. V is TRBV28 and J is TRBJ1-5; 8 positions agree with TRBD1. With V trimmed by 6 bases and J by 9 bases, 16 bases remained unmatched. Germline V CDR1 and CDR2: MDHEN, SYDVKM. The CDR3 sequence is 16 residues long. CDR3 nucleotide sequence: TGTGCCAGCAGGCAAGGGGGAGGACAGGGATGGGGGCCCCAGCATTTT. Its protein is CASRQGGGQGWGPQHF.

This clone was seen only a few times. V gene TRBV12-5 combines with J gene TRBJ2-2; 7 bases are shared with TRBD2. The germline gives CDR1 LGHNT, CDR2 FRNRAP. V was pared by 3 bases and J by 1 base, with 5 bases of the junction left unmatched. This CDR3 comprises 16 residues. CDR3 bases: TGTGCTAGTGGTTTCTGGCCGGGGGGGAACACCGGGGAGCTGTTTTTT. Translation: CASGFWPGGNTGELFF.

This clone was picked up one time. V and J are TRBV5-1 and TRBJ2-3; 12 nucleotides agree with TRBD2. The trim removed 1 base at V and 2 bases at J, leaving 14 bases unmatched. The germline gives CDR1 SGHRS, CDR2 YFSETQ. CDR3 length: 20 amino acids. The CDR3 DNA reads as TGCGCCAGCAGCTTGCCGCCTAGCGGGGGGGTTTCAAGTTACACAGATACGCAGTATTTT. Amino acid sequence: CASSLPPSGGVSSYTDTQYF.

In DNA, the CDR3 is TGTGCCTGGAGTGAGGGACAGGGGGCGGTCGGGGAGCTGTTTTTT. The encoded protein is CAWSEGQGAVGELFF. V usage is TRBV30 and J usage is TRBJ2-2, with TRBD1 matching over 12 bases. J lost 7 bases, V lost 1 base, and 4 bases had no gene match. The CDR3 totals 15 residues. Germline V gives CDR1 GTSNPN, CDR2 SVGIG (reference sequence).

The chain has TRBV11-2 and TRBJ2-7, with D perhaps TRBD1 (6 bases). V lost 6 bases and J lost 4, with 19 bases in between. The CDR3 is 15 residues long. The germline gives CDR1 SGHAT, CDR2 FQNNGV. In DNA form, the CDR3 reads TGTGCCAGCAGACACCAACAGGGACCGAGTTACGAGCAGTACTTC. It is translated as CASRHQQGPSYEQYF. Full variable domain (missing parts from reference TRBV11-2 and TRBJ2-7): EAGVAQSPRYKIIEKRQSVAFWCNPISGHATLYWYQQILGQGPKLLIQFQNNGVVDDSQLPKDRFSAERLKGVDSTLKIQPAKLEDSAVYLCASRHQQGPSYEQYFGPGTRLTVT.